One sample yielded the 14 T cell receptor beta chains listed below, sequenced in a study of vaccination and CD4 T cells after COVID-19. Their antigens are not known. Treatment of the sample: roughly 10-day PBMC culture with coronavirus spike peptide pools or control peptides (ViraFEST assay). The Oncomine TCR Beta short-read assay was what sequenced the DNA obtained from cultured CD4+ T cells. TCRdb reprocessed the PCR reads via MiXCR and lists one record per CDR3 protein. The sample lists about 15,000 distinct CDR3 sequences, 65% to 85% occurring once. The sequencing sample was made of CD4+ T cells from blood, cultured in vitro. The receptors originated from a human donor who had recovered from COVID-19.

The chain carries TRBV28 and TRBJ1-2; TRBD1 matches at 7 bases. The germline gives CDR1 MDHEN, CDR2 SYDVKM. This CDR3 has 14 residues. With V trimmed by 2 bases and J by 0 bases, 0 bases remained unmatched. CDR3 loop: CASSLGTANYGYTF. The CDR3 nucleotides read TGTGCCAGCAGTTTAGGGACAGCTAACTATGGCTACACCTTC.

V usage is TRBV6-1 and J usage is TRBJ1-5; no clear D gene. Germline V gives CDR1 MNHNS, CDR2 SASEGT. The CDR3 runs to 15 residues. Trimming pared 6 bases from V and 0 bases from J, leaving 12 bases between. The CDR3 here is CASSKSPYSNQPQHF. The CDR3 DNA sequence: TGTGCCAGCAGCAAAAGCCCCTATAGCAATCAGCCCCAGCATTTT.

The V gene is TRBV5-1, the J gene TRBJ2-3, with 7 nucleotides matching TRBD2. CDR1 and CDR2 from the germline V gene are SGHRS and YFSETQ. With V trimmed by 2 bases and J by 5 bases, 8 bases remained unmatched. This CDR3 has 15 residues. CDR3 sequence reads: CASSFGGRAVDTQYF. In DNA form, the CDR3 reads TGCGCCAGCAGCTTTGGAGGGAGGGCCGTAGATACGCAGTATTTT.

This clonotype was counted between two and nine times. Here the CDR3 reads CASSYLGAANSPLHF. In nucleotides, the CDR3 is TGTGCCAGCAGTTACCTAGGAGCGGCGAATTCACCCCTCCACTTT. V gene TRBV6-2 or TRBV6-3 combines with J gene TRBJ1-6; D uncertain. Germline values: CDR1 MNHEY, CDR2 SVGEGT. Trimming cost V 2 bases and J 7 bases, with 12 bases left between them. The CDR3 is made up of 15 amino acids.

The chain joins TRBV30 to TRBJ2-5; 7 positions agree with TRBD1. Germline V gives CDR1 GTSNPN, CDR2 SVGIG (reference sequence). After removal of 4 bases from V and 1 base from J, the junction contained 6 bases not matched to a gene. The CDR3 consists of 14 residues. The CDR3 DNA reads TGTGCCTGGATCGGACAGGCCTTCCAAGAGACCCAGTACTTC. Translated: CAWIGQAFQETQYF.

The chain joins TRBV6-2 or TRBV6-3 to TRBJ2-2; D remains unclear. The CDR3 has 13 amino acids. With 1 base removed from V and 7 bases from J, the gap between germline ends came to 7 bases. Germline V gene lookup returns CDR1 MNHEY and CDR2 SVGEGT. The CDR3 is CASSYLSGGELFF. DNA for the CDR3: TGTGCCAGCAGTTACTTGTCGGGCGGGGAGCTGTTTTTT.

This CDR3 is CAWGPPGSSYNSPLHF. The CDR3 DNA is TGTGCCTGGGGCCCCCCGGGTAGCTCCTATAATTCACCCCTCCACTTT. V and J are TRBV30 and TRBJ1-6; no definite D call. Trimming shortened V by 5 bases and J by 0 bases, and 14 bases separated the two germline ends. Germline CDR1 GTSNPN, CDR2 SVGIG (reference sequence). The CDR3 is 16 amino acids.

The chain carries TRBV23-1 and TRBJ1-1; unclear D gene. TRBV23-1 is recorded as an ORF, its role being uncertain. The V and J ends lost 3 bases and 6 bases respectively, with 5 bases between them. CDR3 length: 11 residues. CDR3 nucleotide sequence: TGCGCCAGCAGTCACAGCCCTGAAGCTTTCTTT. Translating gives CASSHSPEAFF.

The chain joins TRBV7-6 to TRBJ2-7; maybe TRBD2 (5 bases). Germline-derived CDR1 and CDR2 are SGHVS and FNYEAQ. The germline V and J ends were trimmed by 2 bases and 6 bases, with 14 bases remaining between them. The CDR3 spans 14 residues. CDR3 nucleotide sequence: TGTGCCAGCAGCTTAAGATTTGGTCGGGGCGAGCAGTACTTC. This encodes CASSLRFGRGEQYF.

The V gene is TRBV28, the J gene TRBJ1-5, with 8 bases that match TRBD1. This CDR3 region has 14 residues. The germline gives CDR1 MDHEN, CDR2 SYDVKM. Losses at the gene ends were 1 base for V and 7 bases for J; bases not matched to a gene: 3. As DNA, the CDR3 is TGTGCCAGCAGTTTATCAACAGGGGGGCAGCCCCAGCATTTT. Its translation: CASSLSTGGQPQHF.

CDR3 sequence: CASSLYSGRGSYEQYF. The CDR3 region has the DNA TGCGCCAGCAGCTTGTACTCGGGGCGCGGTTCCTACGAGCAGTACTTC. V usage is TRBV5-1 and J usage is TRBJ2-7, with D tentatively TRBD1 or TRBD2 (5 bases each). CDR1 and CDR2 (germline): SGHRS, YFSETQ. Trimming took off 1 base at V and 1 base at J, with 15 bases between the two ends. The CDR3 consists of 16 residues.

This clonotype was counted between two and nine times. The CDR3 DNA follows: TGTGCCAGCAGCCTCCTCTCTGGAAACACCATATATTTT. Translated, it gives CASSLLSGNTIYF. J is TRBJ1-3 and V is TRBV7-2; no reliable D call. The CDR3 has 13 amino acids. Germline CDR1 and CDR2: SGHTA and FQGNSA. Trimming removed 5 bases at V and 0 bases at J, with 5 bases between.

The genes are TRBV7-9 and TRBJ1-3; the match to TRBD1 covers 8 bases. CDR3 length: 15 amino acids. Germline CDR1 is SEHNR and CDR2 is FQNEAQ (reference sequence). With 7 bases clipped from V and 4 bases from J, the junction kept 9 bases outside the gene matches. CDR3 coding DNA: TGTGCCAGCACCATCGCACAGGGGGACGGAAACACCATATATTTT. It is translated as CASTIAQGDGNTIYF.

The chain joins TRBV20-1 to TRBJ2-4, with 15 bases matching TRBD2. The CDR3 is 14 amino acids. Per germline, CDR1 DFQATT and CDR2 SNEGSKA (reference sequence). The V gene end was trimmed by 6 bases and the J gene end by 7 bases; junction bases not matched to a gene: 4. Written as DNA, the CDR3 is TGCAGTGCAGGACTAGCGGGAGGGGGGAACATTCAGTACTTC. Its protein is CSAGLAGGGNIQYF.